This TCR beta chain was observed in a study of blood T cell repertoires in COVID-19. Study at large: Samples of COVID-19 (acute and convalescent) were obtained from the United States, Italy and Spain.

The CDR3 runs 15 residues. Germline assignment: CDR1 ENHRY and CDR2 SYGVKD. The trim removed 7 bases at V and 4 bases at J, leaving 9 bases unmatched. In the original workflow: Amplification with reference gene primers provided the estimates of nucleated cell counts. Assay used: immunoSEQ multiplex PCR; TCRdb lists only in-frame clones, some missing. That table supplies the V and J calls and clone size; D and trimming were determined from the DNA. This sample has about 350,000 clones, with roughly 86% found just once. This receptor was identified in a woman in her 70s with COVID-19, enrolled during active disease. Sequencing was carried out using peripheral blood. This rearrangement joins TRBV10-3 to TRBJ2-2, with 7 bases fitting TRBD1. CDR3 amino acids: CAITGDRGGTGELFF. The CDR3 nucleotides read TGTGCCATCACCGGGGACAGAGGCGGCACCGGGGAGCTGTTTTTT.